This TCR beta chain was profiled in a study of shared T cell receptors in the human thymus. V was shortened by 5 bases and J by 3 bases, with 3 bases between the two germline ends. The CDR3 runs to 11 residues. Germline assignment: CDR1 SGHRS and CDR2 YFSETQ. Clones were read by immunoSEQ multiplex PCR, and TCRdb kept only the in-frame ones, dropping some. The table lists approximately 730,000 clones, approximately 85% of them singletons. These data were also reused for a study on human thymus T cells. Per that paper: Healthy Finnish infants undergoing corrective surgery for congenital heart defects provided the donor material. Corrective heart surgery yielded the resections from which the thymus tissue came. In thymic and blood repertoires alike, V and J usage looked biased. Unrelated people showed highly overlapping thymic repertoires, related research reported.

The sample comprised thymocytes. The TCR sequence derives from a girl younger than two with a congenital heart defect. This chain joins TRBV5-1 and TRBJ2-1, with D unclear. The CDR3 nucleotides read TGCGCCAGCAGTCTCTACAATGAGCAGTTCTTC. Its translation: CASSLYNEQFF. Supplemented by reference TRBV5-1 and TRBJ2-1, the full variable domain reads KAGVTQTPRYLIKTRGQQVTLSCSPISGHRSVSWYQQTPGQGLQFLFEYFSETQRNKGNFPGRFSGRQFSNSRSEMNVSTLELGDSALYLCASSLYNEQFFGPGTRLTVL.